Reported below is one T cell receptor beta chain. What it binds is unknown. Germline V gives CDR1 MNHEY, CDR2 SVGAGI. The CDR3 is 14 residues long. V was cut by 6 bases and J by 3 bases, with 12 bases left in between. This PCR relied on a set of 60 Vbeta primers and 13 Jbeta primers. Method: immunoSEQ multiplex PCR; TCRdb's copy keeps in-frame clones and lacks some. The sample has around 91,000 clones; approximately 86% are singletons. The sample originates from a study of cytomegalovirus exposure and HLA in healthy donors. For the study at large: From 150 million to 200 million T cells, an earlier analysis saw 90 million to 130 million unique TCR beta sequences. Study results and limitations: Accurate prediction of most subjects' HLA-A and HLA-B alleles from TCR beta sequences was reported. The analysis excluded some indistinguishable V segments, including TRBV6-2 and TRBV6-3.

This receptor was obtained from a man aged 25-45 years in good health and CMV-seropositive. The material sequenced was PBMCs. The chain has TRBV6-5 and TRBJ1-5; D is possibly TRBD1 (6 bases). The CDR3 loop reads CASSEQGPNQPQHF. The CDR3 region has the DNA TGTGCCAGCAGCGAACAGGGTCCCAATCAGCCCCAGCATTTT.